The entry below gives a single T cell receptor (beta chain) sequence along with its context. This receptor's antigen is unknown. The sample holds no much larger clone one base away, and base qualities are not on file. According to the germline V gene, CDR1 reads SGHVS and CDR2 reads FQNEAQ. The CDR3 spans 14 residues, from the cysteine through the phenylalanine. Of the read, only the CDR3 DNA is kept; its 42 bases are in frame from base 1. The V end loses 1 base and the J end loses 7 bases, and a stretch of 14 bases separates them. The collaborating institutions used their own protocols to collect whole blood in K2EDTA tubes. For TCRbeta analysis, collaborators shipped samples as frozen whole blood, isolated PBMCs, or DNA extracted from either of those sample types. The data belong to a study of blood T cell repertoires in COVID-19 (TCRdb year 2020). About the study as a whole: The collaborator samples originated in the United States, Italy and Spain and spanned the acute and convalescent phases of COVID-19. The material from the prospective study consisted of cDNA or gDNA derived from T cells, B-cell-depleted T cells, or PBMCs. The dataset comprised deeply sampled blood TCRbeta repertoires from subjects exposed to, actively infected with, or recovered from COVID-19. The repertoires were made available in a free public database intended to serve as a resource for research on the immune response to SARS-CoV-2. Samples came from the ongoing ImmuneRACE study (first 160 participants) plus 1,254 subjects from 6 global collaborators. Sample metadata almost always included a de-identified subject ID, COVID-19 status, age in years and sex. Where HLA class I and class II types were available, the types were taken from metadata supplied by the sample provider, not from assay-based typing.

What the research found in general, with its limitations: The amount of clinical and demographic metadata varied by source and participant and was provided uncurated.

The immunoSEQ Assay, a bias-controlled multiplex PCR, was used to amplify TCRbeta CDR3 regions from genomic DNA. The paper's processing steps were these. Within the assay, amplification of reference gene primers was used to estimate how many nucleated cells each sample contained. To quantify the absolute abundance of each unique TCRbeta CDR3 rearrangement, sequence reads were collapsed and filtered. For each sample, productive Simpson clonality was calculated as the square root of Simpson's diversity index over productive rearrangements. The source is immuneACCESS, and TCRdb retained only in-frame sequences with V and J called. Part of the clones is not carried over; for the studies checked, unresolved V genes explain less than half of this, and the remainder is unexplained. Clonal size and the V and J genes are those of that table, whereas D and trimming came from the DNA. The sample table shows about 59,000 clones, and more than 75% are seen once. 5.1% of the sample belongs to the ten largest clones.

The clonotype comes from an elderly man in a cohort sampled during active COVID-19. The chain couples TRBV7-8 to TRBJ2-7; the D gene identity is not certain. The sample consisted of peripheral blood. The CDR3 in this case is CASSLGADPREQYF. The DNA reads TGTGCCAGCAGCTTAGGGGCAGATCCCCGGGAGCAGTACTTC.